The rows below give T cell receptor beta chains drawn from one sample of a study of intratumoral heterogeneity in liver cancer. Data came from immunoSEQ multiplex PCR; TCRdb stores just in-frame clones and leaves some out. The repertoire includes 20,000 to 25,000 clones, around two thirds of them detected once, and roughly 17% sits in the top ten. The material sequenced was tumor-adjacent normal tissue, taken before any cancer treatment. Source of these receptors: a woman aged 70-85 years with hepatocellular carcinoma. Each CDR3 is given with its conserved first and last residue. The D gene is left open where the match is weak. Rows give clone size only sometimes, using once, few, many, or a class for an expanded clone.

TRBV4-1	medium-sized	TRBD1	TRBJ2-7	CASSPGNRDRVSEQYF	TGCGCCAGCAGCCCCGGTAACCGGGACAGGGTTAGCGAGCAGTACTTC
TRBV28	.	.	TRBJ2-3	CAWGRGNTDTQYF	TGTGCCTGGGGGCGGGGAAACACAGATACGCAGTATTTT
TRBV6-5	.	.	TRBJ2-7	CASNAYEQYF	TGTGCCAGCAACGCCTACGAGCAGTACTTC
TRBV19	.	TRBD1	TRBJ2-1	CASSTRDRGRGPNEQFF	TGTGCCAGTAGTACCCGGGACAGGGGGCGCGGGCCGAATGAGCAGTTCTTC
TRBV3-1/TRBV3-2	.	TRBD2	TRBJ2-1	CASSPLSSGIPYNEQFF	TGTGCCAGCAGCCCACTCTCGAGCGGGATCCCCTACAATGAGCAGTTCTTC
TRBV3-1/TRBV3-2	.	.	TRBJ2-1	CASSQDRGVYNEQFF	TGTGCCAGCAGCCAAGATCGAGGGGTCTACAATGAGCAGTTCTTC
TRBV28	few	TRBD2	TRBJ2-7	CASSDSGSYEQYF	TGTGCCAGCAGTGACAGCGGGAGCTACGAGCAGTACTTC
TRBV7-3	.	.	TRBJ2-2	CASSPDTGELFF	TGTGCCAGCAGCCCGGACACCGGGGAGCTGTTTTTT
TRBV28	few	.	TRBJ1-2	CASSLTGAYGYTF	TGTGCCAGCAGTTTAACGGGGGCCTATGGCTACACCTTC
TRBV7-9	once	TRBD1	TRBJ2-5	CASSRGQGETQYF	TGTGCCAGCAGCAGGGGGCAGGGAGAGACCCAGTACTTC
TRBV5-1	.	.	TRBJ2-1	CASSLGGSPNEQFF	TGCGCCAGCAGCTTGGGAGGGAGTCCCAATGAGCAGTTCTTC
TRBV25-1	few	.	TRBJ2-2	CASSVTTGELFF	TGTGCCAGCAGTGTTACGACCGGGGAGCTGTTTTTT
TRBV28	.	.	TRBJ2-2	CASSSQGVKDSTGELFF	TGTGCCAGCAGTTCTCAAGGGGTGAAGGATTCCACCGGGGAGCTGTTTTTT
TRBV27	.	TRBD1	TRBJ1-1	CASSPGTGTRYRTHTEAFF	TGTGCCAGCAGCCCAGGGACAGGGACGAGATATCGGACGCACACTGAAGCTTTCTTT
TRBV2	.	.	TRBJ2-2	CASKQANTGELFF	TGTGCCAGCAAACAGGCGAACACCGGGGAGCTGTTTTTT
TRBV28	.	.	TRBJ2-7	CASSLSGEGQYF	TGTGCCAGCAGCCTATCAGGGGAAGGGCAGTACTTC
TRBV15	.	TRBD1	TRBJ1-3	CATSDPQGAGGNTIYF	TGTGCCACCAGCGACCCGCAGGGGGCTGGTGGAAACACCATATATTTT
TRBV27	.	TRBD2	TRBJ2-3	CASRSSPHLGRGDTQYF	TGTGCCAGCCGATCTTCACCGCACTTGGGGAGGGGCGATACGCAGTATTTT
TRBV6-4	once	TRBD2	TRBJ2-2	CASSEIAGVGTGELFF	TGTGCCAGCAGTGAGATAGCGGGAGTCGGAACCGGGGAGCTGTTTTTT
TRBV18	few	TRBD2	TRBJ2-7	CASSPGGTSSEQYF	TGTGCCAGCTCACCAGGCGGGACTAGCTCCGAGCAGTACTTC
TRBV21-1	.	.	TRBJ2-3	CASSKEAFVGGAGSDQYF	TGTGCCAGCAGCAAAGAAGCATTTGTGGGGGGGGCAGGGAGTGATCAGTATTTT
TRBV9	.	TRBD2	TRBJ2-3	CASSSGVGTSVYTDTQYF	TGTGCCAGCAGCTCAGGGGTCGGGACTAGCGTTTACACAGATACGCAGTATTTT
TRBV12-3/TRBV12-4	once	.	TRBJ2-3	CASRPDSTDTQYF	TGTGCCAGCAGACCCGACAGCACAGATACGCAGTATTTT
TRBV5-1	.	TRBD1	TRBJ2-3	CASRFDRGSDTQYF	TGCGCCAGCAGGTTTGACAGGGGGTCAGATACGCAGTATTTT
TRBV24-1	few	TRBD1	TRBJ1-3	CATSDGTASGNTIYF	TGTGCCACCAGTGATGGGACAGCCTCTGGAAACACCATATATTTT
TRBV7-9	.	TRBD1	TRBJ2-2	CASSFIQGDTGELFF	TGTGCCAGCAGCTTCATCCAGGGGGACACCGGGGAGCTGTTTTTT
TRBV30	.	.	TRBJ1-5	CAWEGGGSPQHF	TGTGCCTGGGAGGGTGGGGGGTCGCCCCAGCATTTT
TRBV4-1	.	TRBD2	TRBJ2-1	CASSQEGRAGGYAAEQFF	TGCGCCAGCAGCCAAGAGGGGCGAGCGGGAGGTTACGCGGCTGAGCAGTTCTTC
TRBV28	once	.	TRBJ1-5	CASNLQSNQPQHF	TGTGCCAGCAACTTACAGTCCAATCAGCCCCAGCATTTT
TRBV6-5	.	TRBD1	TRBJ2-7	CASSRDRGYEQYF	TGTGCCAGCAGTCGGGACAGGGGCTACGAGCAGTACTTC
TRBV5-1	.	.	TRBJ1-1	CASSQLTGWATEAFF	TGCGCCAGCAGCCAGTTGACAGGATGGGCCACTGAAGCTTTCTTT
TRBV6-5	.	.	TRBJ2-1	CASSNIGGEQFF	TGTGCCAGCAGCAACATAGGGGGTGAGCAGTTCTTC
TRBV7-9	.	.	TRBJ2-1	CASSLVPAAEQFF	TGTGCCAGCAGCTTAGTGCCAGCGGCAGAGCAGTTCTTC
TRBV9	.	TRBD1	TRBJ2-7	CASSSTGTGGAEQYF	TGTGCCAGCAGCTCCACCGGGACAGGGGGCGCCGAGCAGTACTTC
TRBV29-1	.	TRBD1	TRBJ2-5	CSVEPDRGRQETQYF	TGCAGCGTTGAACCCGACAGGGGGCGGCAAGAGACCCAGTACTTC
TRBV27	large	.	TRBJ2-2	CASSLSPLVDTGELFF	TGTGCCAGCAGTTTAAGCCCCCTAGTGGACACCGGGGAGCTGTTTTTT
TRBV20-1	.	.	TRBJ1-2	CSASIQANYGYTF	TGCAGTGCTAGTATACAGGCTAACTATGGCTACACCTTC
TRBV28	.	.	TRBJ2-7	CASRIQGSSYEQYF	TGTGCCAGCAGGATACAGGGTTCATCCTACGAGCAGTACTTC
TRBV9	.	TRBD2	TRBJ2-5	CASSVTSVGAETQYF	TGTGCCAGCAGCGTGACTAGCGTGGGGGCAGAGACCCAGTACTTC
TRBV4-2	.	TRBD1	TRBJ2-1	CASSGGTGDYNEQFF	TGTGCCAGCAGCGGTGGGACAGGGGACTACAATGAGCAGTTCTTC
TRBV5-1	.	TRBD2	TRBJ2-7	CASRPGLAGAEQYF	TGCGCCAGCAGACCTGGACTAGCGGGCGCGGAGCAGTACTTC
TRBV6-6	.	TRBD1	TRBJ1-6	CASRLTGGNSPLHF	TGTGCCAGCAGGCTGACAGGGGGCAATTCACCCCTCCACTTT
TRBV6-4	.	.	TRBJ1-6	CATPYKQSPLHF	TGTGCCACTCCGTACAAGCAGTCACCCCTCCACTTT
TRBV10-2	.	.	TRBJ2-2	CASRTPKNTGELFF	TGCGCCAGCAGGACACCAAAGAACACCGGGGAGCTGTTTTTT
TRBV20-1	few	.	TRBJ1-3	CSASYQGRGSAGNTIYF	TGCAGTGCTAGTTATCAGGGAAGGGGGTCGGCTGGAAACACCATATATTTT
TRBV10-2	few	.	TRBJ1-6	CASSDLHLSPLHF	TGCGCCAGCAGTGATCTTCACCTTTCACCCCTCCACTTT
TRBV24-1	.	.	TRBJ1-2	CATGTSDGRSSHGYTF	TGTGCCACCGGTACCTCGGACGGTCGTTCTTCTCATGGCTACACCTTC
TRBV29-1	.	.	TRBJ2-7	CSVGLAYEQYF	TGCAGCGTTGGGCTCGCCTACGAGCAGTACTTC
TRBV5-1	medium-sized	.	TRBJ2-2	CASSLEVRGTGELFF	TGCGCCAGCAGCTTGGAGGTACGGGGCACCGGGGAGCTGTTTTTT
TRBV6-6	.	TRBD2	TRBJ2-5	CASNTAGTSGETQYF	TGTGCCAGCAACACTGCAGGGACTAGTGGAGAGACCCAGTACTTC
TRBV5-4	.	TRBD1	TRBJ2-6	CASSPRDRAFSGANVLTF	TGTGCCAGCAGCCCCAGGGACAGGGCCTTCTCTGGGGCCAACGTCCTGACTTTC
TRBV5-1	.	TRBD1	TRBJ1-6	CASSLARQGESPLHF	TGCGCCAGCAGCTTGGCCCGTCAGGGGGAATCACCCCTCCACTTT
TRBV29-1	.	TRBD1	TRBJ2-1	CSVGQGISEQFF	TGCAGCGTAGGACAGGGAATCAGTGAGCAGTTCTTC